The clone carrying this T cell receptor beta chain was recorded once. Its antigen is as yet unknown. The data belong to a study of identical twins. Study conclusions and caveats: Abundant beta clonotypes from cord blood had fewer insertions, unlike memory repertoires, which showed none. Conclusions were based on cross-sectional statistical analysis, without following the same donors.

V was clipped by 0 bases and J by 4 bases, with 17 bases between them. The CDR3 is 17 amino acids. Germline CDR1 is ENHRY and CDR2 is SYGVKD. TCRdb re-called the 5' RACE reads with MiXCR, one entry per CDR3 protein. Here the sample spans 500,000 to 550,000 distinct CDR3 sequences, less than 25% being singletons. The same specimen was also included in a second study, on T cells expressing NK-cell markers. That study reports: There were a few donors in whom these clonotypes also led the CD3+CD56-NKG2C+ fraction.

Material for sequencing was CD4+ T cells sorted from blood. This clonotype was sampled from a woman under 30 in good health. The V and J genes are TRBV10-3 and TRBJ2-3; D tentatively fits TRBD1 or TRBD2 (6 bases each). CDR3 residues: CAISESTRGVSADTQYF. CDR3 in DNA: TGTGCCATCAGTGAGTCGACGAGGGGGGTCTCGGCAGATACGCAGTATTTT.